This T cell receptor beta chain was sequenced for a study of T cells in tuberculosis. Whole-study findings and limits: GEM motif frequencies gave 70% accuracy; the GMM repertoire gave 85% to 90%. Active tuberculosis alpha repertoires lay closer to GMM-specific TCRs than controls'.

In the case of this clone: What it recognizes is unknown.

Indicated time point: new active TB diagnosis, blood taken before or within 7 days of starting treatment. HIV-seronegative South African adults aged 18 years or older had newly diagnosed active tuberculosis. Positive smear microscopy and/or M. tuberculosis culture confirmed active disease. The repertoire was sequenced with immunoSEQ multiplex PCR; TCRdb's copy has only in-frame clones and lacks some. The data hold about 49,000 clones, with over 90% observed a single time. CDR1 is SGHTA, CDR2 FQGNSA, per germline. V lost 6 bases, J lost 3 bases, and 8 bases stayed unmatched. The CDR3 has 14 amino acids.

This receptor was taken from an adult with tuberculosis. The source material was PBMCs, sampled at tuberculosis diagnosis. This chain uses TRBV7-2 with TRBJ2-7; the match to TRBD1 covers 7 bases. The CDR3: CASRPPGQNYEQYF. The CDR3 nucleotides are TGTGCCAGCAGGCCTCCGGGACAGAACTACGAGCAGTACTTC.